The clone carrying this TCR beta chain was seen more than once but under ten times. Its antigen is still unknown. Researchers attached unique molecular identifiers to individual cDNA molecules. TCRdb itself ran the 5' RACE reads through MiXCR, one entry per CDR3 protein. The sample holds about 80,000 distinct CDR3 sequences, 12% seen once. The entry originates in a study of early T cells in non-severe SARS-CoV-2 infection. Study-wide results and limits: VDJdb matches were skewed toward anti-spike CD8 T cell responses.

The material sequenced was whole blood. This TCR derives from an adult who was a healthcare worker with PCR-confirmed SARS-CoV-2 infection or an uninfected control (not recorded which).

The DNA for the CDR3 is TGTGCCAGCAGCTTAGACAGAGATGAAAAACTGTTTTTT. Amino acid sequence: CASSLDRDEKLFF. The rearrangement joins TRBV7-8 to TRBJ1-4; D ambiguous. With 1 base removed from V and 6 bases from J, the gap between germline ends came to 6 bases. The CDR3 runs to 13 residues. The germline V gene has CDR1 SGHVS and CDR2 FQNEAQ.